Presented here are 19 T cell receptor beta chains from one specimen sequenced in a study of T cell responses to AZD1222 COVID-19 vaccine. The protocol was immunoSEQ multiplex PCR, while the TCRdb copy is restricted to in-frame clones and leaves out a portion. Of around 70,000 clones listed, 75% to 90% are singletons. The sequencing used peripheral blood, collected on day 0 of AZD1222 vaccination. The receptors derive from an adult in good health.

This rearrangement joins TRBV7-2 to TRBJ2-1; D is possibly TRBD2 (5 bases). CDR3 length equals 11 residues. Trimming stripped 7 bases from V and 9 bases from J, with 10 bases between. Looked up from germline, CDR1 is SGHTA and CDR2 is FQGNSA. The chain's CDR3 is CASTDYREQFF. The CDR3 DNA reads as TGTGCCAGCACAGACTATCGTGAGCAGTTCTTC.

J is TRBJ2-7 and V is TRBV6-5, with TRBD1 matching 7 bases. The CDR3 has 14 residues. Per germline, CDR1 MNHEY and CDR2 SVGAGI. J was trimmed by 9 bases and V by 6 bases; bases with no gene match: 14. The CDR3 sequence is CASRQWTGSSRQYF. For the CDR3, the DNA is TGTGCCAGCAGGCAGTGGACAGGATCCTCTAGGCAGTACTTC.

V gene TRBV5-8 combines with J gene TRBJ1-4; 9 bases are shared with TRBD1. Germline-derived CDR1 and CDR2 are SGHTS and YDEGEE. The J segment lost 7 bases and the V segment lost 3 bases, leaving 10 bases of the junction unmatched. CDR3 length equals 16 residues. CDR3 sequence (DNA): TGTGCCAGCAGCTCCGGAACAGGGGGCGCTTCTGAAAAACTGTTTTTT. This sequence encodes CASSSGTGGASEKLFF.

The genes are TRBV10-2 and TRBJ2-2; D is possibly TRBD1 (8 bases). The CDR3 spans 17 residues. Trimming took 3 bases from V and 3 from J, leaving 17 bases between them. Looked up from germline, CDR1 is WSHSY and CDR2 is SAAADI. This chain's CDR3 is CASSELTGGVDTGELFF. CDR3 coding DNA: TGCGCCAGCAGTGAACTAACAGGGGGGGTCGACACCGGGGAGCTGTTTTTT.

V is TRBV27 and J is TRBJ2-1, with 8 bases fitting TRBD1. CDR3 length equals 15 residues. CDR1 is MNHEY and CDR2 is SMNVEV in the germline V gene (reference sequence). J gave up 6 bases and V 2 bases, and 6 bases lay outside the gene matches. Written as DNA, the CDR3 is TGTGCCAGCAGTTTAATTAGGACAGGGTTCAATGAGCAGTTCTTC. Translated, it gives CASSLIRTGFNEQFF.

The chain links TRBV25-1 to TRBJ1-5; maybe TRBD1 (5 bases). V was pared by 3 bases and J by 5 bases, with 11 bases between. The V gene's germline CDR1 is MGHDK and CDR2 SYGVNS. The CDR3 is made up of 14 amino acids. The CDR3 nucleotides are TGTGCCAGCAGTGATTATGGGGCGGATCAGCCCCAGCATTTT. Its protein is CASSDYGADQPQHF. Filled out from reference TRBV25-1 and TRBJ1-5, the complete variable domain reads EADIYQTPRYLVIGTGKKITLECSQTMGHDKMYWYQQDPGMELHLIHYSYGVNSTEKGDLSSESTVSRIRTEHFPLTLESARPSHTSQYLCASSDYGADQPQHFGDGTRLSIL.

The V call is TRBV5-4, the J call TRBJ2-7, with TRBD1 matching 9 bases. V trimming: 2 bases; J trimming: 3 bases; junction bases outside the gene matches: 3. This CDR3 spans 14 amino acids. Germline V gene data show CDR1 as SGHNT and CDR2 as YYREEE (reference sequence). Here the CDR3 reads CASSFGQGYYEQYF. The CDR3 DNA is TGTGCCAGCAGCTTCGGACAGGGGTACTACGAGCAGTACTTC.

The V and J genes are TRBV6-5 and TRBJ1-4, with 7 bases fitting TRBD1. V gave up 6 bases and J gave up 4 bases; unmatched junction bases: 5. This CDR3 contains 14 residues. The germline V gene encodes CDR1 MNHEY and CDR2 SVGAGI. Here the CDR3 reads CASRTGTVNEKLFF. The CDR3 nucleotides are TGTGCCAGCAGAACCGGGACAGTTAATGAAAAACTGTTTTTT.

The V and J genes are TRBV29-1 and TRBJ2-7; 7 bases map to TRBD1. V shed 5 bases and J 5 bases; nucleotides not matched to a gene: 9. Germline-derived CDR1 and CDR2 are SQVTM and ANQGSEA. The CDR3 is 13 residues long. The CDR3 coding sequence is TGCAGCGTTTGGGACAGCCCGTACGACGAGCAGTACTTC. Translated: CSVWDSPYDEQYF.

This chain joins TRBV21-1 and TRBJ1-4; TRBD1 reflects the table's D call only, with no check against the DNA. TRBV21-1 is recorded as a pseudogene. The CDR3 runs to 15 residues. CDR3 amino acids: CASRTPGQGEEKLFF. CDR3 coding DNA: TGTGCCAGCAGGACACCGGGACAGGGGGAAGAAAAACTGTTTTTT.

The chain combines TRBV4-1 with TRBJ1-2; the match to TRBD1 covers 7 bases. Germline trimming cut 4 bases from V and 1 base from J; bases unmatched to any gene: 3. This CDR3 is 14 amino acids long. CDR1 and CDR2 (germline): MGHRA, YSYEKL. This CDR3 reads CASSPDRVNYGYTF. CDR3 bases: TGCGCCAGCAGCCCCGACAGGGTTAACTATGGCTACACCTTC.

This chain uses TRBV30 with TRBJ1-6; 8 bases map to TRBD1. The CDR3 has 14 residues. The ends lost 1 base at V and 7 bases at J; junction bases unmatched: 3. CDR1 and CDR2 from the germline V gene are GTSNPN and SVGIG (reference sequence). Here the CDR3 reads CAWSEGQDNSPLHF. The CDR3 region has the DNA TGTGCCTGGAGTGAGGGACAGGACAATTCACCCCTCCACTTT.

The chain links TRBV6-5 to TRBJ1-5; D is unclear. The ends were cut back, 8 bases at V and 5 bases at J, with 13 bases in the middle. Germline-derived CDR1 and CDR2 are MNHEY and SVGAGI. The CDR3 totals 13 residues. CDR3 residues: CASLPWVDQPQHF. Written as DNA, the CDR3 is TGTGCCAGCCTACCTTGGGTGGATCAGCCCCAGCATTTT.

This clone was seen only once. This chain uses TRBV5-1 with TRBJ2-7, with 10 bases aligning to TRBD1. CDR1 and CDR2 (germline): SGHRS, YFSETQ. The CDR3 is made up of 14 amino acids. Losses at the gene ends were 3 bases for V and 6 bases for J; bases not matched to a gene: 6. CDR3 residues: CASSWGDRGGEQYF. CDR3 DNA: TGCGCCAGCAGCTGGGGGGACAGGGGCGGCGAGCAGTACTTC.

V usage is TRBV7-2 and J usage is TRBJ1-6; D is uncertain. Germline-derived CDR1 and CDR2 are SGHTA and FQGNSA. The CDR3 totals 15 residues. Trimming took off 2 bases at V and 6 bases at J, with 11 bases between the two ends. CDR3 in amino acids: CASSLRRPPNSPLHF. The CDR3 DNA reads TGTGCCAGCAGCTTAAGGCGGCCCCCTAATTCACCCCTCCACTTT.

This clone was seen a few times. The chain uses TRBV7-6 and TRBJ2-1; D gene ambiguous. CDR3 length: 15 amino acids. The germline CDR1 and CDR2 sequences are SGHVS and FNYEAQ. Deletions cut 5 bases from V and 6 bases from J, with 17 bases between. In DNA, the CDR3 is TGTGCCAGCAGCCTAGAATTAGCACGAACCAATGAGCAGTTCTTC. This sequence encodes CASSLELARTNEQFF.

This clone is a singleton in its sample. The chain combines TRBV2 with TRBJ1-1; 7 nucleotides agree with TRBD1. The germline V gene encodes CDR1 SNHLY and CDR2 FYNNEI. The V and J ends lost 3 bases and 8 bases, in that order; junction bases with no gene match: 6. The CDR3 has 13 amino acids. The CDR3 region has the DNA TGTGCCAGCAGTGACAAAATGACAGGGGAAGCTTTCTTT. It specifies CASSDKMTGEAFF.

The chain couples TRBV9 to TRBJ1-6, with TRBD1 matching 8 bases. CDR1 SGDLS and CDR2 YYNGEE come from the germline V gene. This CDR3 region has 15 residues. J was trimmed by 5 bases and V by 4 bases; bases with no gene match: 5. In DNA form, the CDR3 reads TGTGCCAGCAGCACCCGACAGGGGAATAATTCACCCCTCCACTTT. It translates to CASSTRQGNNSPLHF.

V gene TRBV2 combines with J gene TRBJ2-2; possibly TRBD1 for D (6 bases). Germline V gene lookup returns CDR1 SNHLY and CDR2 FYNNEI. The CDR3 is 13 amino acids. V dropped 11 bases and J dropped 6 bases, with 16 bases sitting between them. In nucleotides, the CDR3 is TGTGCCTCGAACTTTAGGGGGTCCGGGGAGCTGTTTTTT. Translation: CASNFRGSGELFF. The whole variable domain, remainder taken from reference TRBV2 and TRBJ2-2, is EPEVTQTPSHQVTQMGQEVILRCVPISNHLYFYWYRQILGQKVEFLVSFYNNEISEKSEIFDDQFSVERPDGSNFTLKIRSTKLEDSAMYFCASNFRGSGELFFGEGSRLTVL.